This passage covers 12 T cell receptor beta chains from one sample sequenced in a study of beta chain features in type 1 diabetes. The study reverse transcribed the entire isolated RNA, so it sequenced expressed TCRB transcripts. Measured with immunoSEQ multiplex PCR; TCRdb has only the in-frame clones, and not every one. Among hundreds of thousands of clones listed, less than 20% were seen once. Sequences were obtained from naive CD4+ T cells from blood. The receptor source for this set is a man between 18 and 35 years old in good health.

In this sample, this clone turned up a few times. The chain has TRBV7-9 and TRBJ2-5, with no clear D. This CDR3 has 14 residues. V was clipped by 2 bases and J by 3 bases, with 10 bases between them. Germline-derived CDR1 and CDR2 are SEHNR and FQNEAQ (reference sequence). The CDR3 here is CASSLNGWEETQYF. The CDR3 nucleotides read TGTGCCAGCAGCTTAAACGGGTGGGAAGAGACCCAGTACTTC. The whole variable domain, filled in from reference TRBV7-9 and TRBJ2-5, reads DTGVSQNPRHKITKRGQNVTFRCDPISEHNRLYWYRQTLGQGPEFLTYFQNEAQLEKSRLLSDRFSAERPKGSFSTLEIQRTEQGDSAMYLCASSLNGWEETQYFGPGTRLLVL.

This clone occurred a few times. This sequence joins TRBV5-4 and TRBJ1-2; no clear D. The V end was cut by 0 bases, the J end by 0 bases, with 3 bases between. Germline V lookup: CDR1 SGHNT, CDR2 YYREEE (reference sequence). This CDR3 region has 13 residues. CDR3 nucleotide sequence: TGTGCCAGCAGCTTGGATGCTAACTATGGCTACACCTTC. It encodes CASSLDANYGYTF.

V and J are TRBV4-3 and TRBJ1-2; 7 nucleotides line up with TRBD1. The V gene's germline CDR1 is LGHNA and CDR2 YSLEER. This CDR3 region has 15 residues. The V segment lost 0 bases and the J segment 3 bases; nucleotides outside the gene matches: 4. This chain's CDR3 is CASSQDTGAYYGYTF. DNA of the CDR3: TGCGCCAGCAGCCAAGATACAGGGGCTTACTATGGCTACACCTTC.

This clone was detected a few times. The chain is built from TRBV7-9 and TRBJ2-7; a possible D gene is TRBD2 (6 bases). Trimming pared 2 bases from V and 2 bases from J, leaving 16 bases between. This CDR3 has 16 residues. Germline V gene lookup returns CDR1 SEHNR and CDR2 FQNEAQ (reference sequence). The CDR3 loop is CASSLSGSGRPYEQYF. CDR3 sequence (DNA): TGTGCCAGCAGCTTAAGCGGGTCGGGACGGCCCTACGAGCAGTACTTC.

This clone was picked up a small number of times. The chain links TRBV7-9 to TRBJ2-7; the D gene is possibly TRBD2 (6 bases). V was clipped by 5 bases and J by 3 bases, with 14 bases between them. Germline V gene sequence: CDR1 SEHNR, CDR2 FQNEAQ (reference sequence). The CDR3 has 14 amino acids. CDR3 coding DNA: TGTGCCAGCAGCCCGACCCGGGGAGGCTACGAGCAGTACTTC. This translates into CASSPTRGGYEQYF.

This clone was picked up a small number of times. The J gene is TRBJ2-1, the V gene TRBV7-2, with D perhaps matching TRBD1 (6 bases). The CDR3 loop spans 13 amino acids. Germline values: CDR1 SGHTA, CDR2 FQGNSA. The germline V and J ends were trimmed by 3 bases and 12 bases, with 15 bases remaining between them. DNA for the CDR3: TGTGCCAGCAGCTTTAACAGGGTGGATGGGCAGTTCTTC. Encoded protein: CASSFNRVDGQFF.

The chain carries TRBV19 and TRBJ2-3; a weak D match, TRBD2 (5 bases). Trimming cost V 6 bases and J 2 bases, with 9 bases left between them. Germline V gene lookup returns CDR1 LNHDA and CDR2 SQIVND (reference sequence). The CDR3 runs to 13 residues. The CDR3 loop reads CASRRVPTDTQYF. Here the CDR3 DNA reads TGTGCCAGTAGGCGGGTTCCCACAGATACGCAGTATTTT.

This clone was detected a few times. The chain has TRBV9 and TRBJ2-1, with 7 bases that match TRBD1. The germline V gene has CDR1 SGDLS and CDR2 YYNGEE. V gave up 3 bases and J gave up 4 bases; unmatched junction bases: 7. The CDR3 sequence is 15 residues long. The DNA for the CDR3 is TGTGCCAGCAGCGGACAGGGAACGACTTACAATGAGCAGTTCTTC. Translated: CASSGQGTTYNEQFF.

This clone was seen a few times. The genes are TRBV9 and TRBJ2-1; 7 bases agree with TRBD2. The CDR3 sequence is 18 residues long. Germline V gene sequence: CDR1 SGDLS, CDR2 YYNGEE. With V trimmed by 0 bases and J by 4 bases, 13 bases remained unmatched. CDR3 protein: CASSVGGEGGGFYNEQFF. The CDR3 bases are TGTGCCAGCAGCGTAGGTGGGGAAGGCGGGGGTTTTTACAATGAGCAGTTCTTC. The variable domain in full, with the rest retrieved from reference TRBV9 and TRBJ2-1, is DSGVTQTPKHLITATGQRVTLRCSPRSGDLSVYWYQQSLDQGLQFLIQYYNGEERAKGNILERFSAQQFPDLHSELNLSSLELGDSALYFCASSVGGEGGGFYNEQFFGPGTRLTVL.

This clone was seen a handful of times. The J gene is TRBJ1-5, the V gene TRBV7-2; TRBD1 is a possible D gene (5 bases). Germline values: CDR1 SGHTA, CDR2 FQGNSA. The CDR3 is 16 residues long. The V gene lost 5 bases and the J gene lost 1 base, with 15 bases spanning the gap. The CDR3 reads CASSKSGTGSNQPQHF. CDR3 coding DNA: TGTGCCAGCAGCAAGTCCGGGACCGGGAGCAATCAGCCCCAGCATTTT.

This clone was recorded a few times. The CDR3 sequence: CASSLKGPGSYGYTF. In DNA, the CDR3 is TGTGCCAGCAGCTTAAAGGGGCCAGGGTCCTATGGCTACACCTTC. This sequence joins TRBV7-9 and TRBJ1-2; perhaps TRBD1 as D (5 bases). The CDR3 spans 15 residues. Per the germline V gene, CDR1 is SEHNR and CDR2 is FQNEAQ (reference sequence). The V end lost 2 bases, the J end lost 4 bases, and 14 bases lay between the germline ends.

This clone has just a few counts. The CDR3: CASSRRTGDEQFF. DNA of the CDR3: TGCGCCAGCAGCCGGAGGACAGGGGATGAGCAGTTCTTC. The chain carries TRBV5-1 and TRBJ2-1, with TRBD1 identical over 9 bases. This CDR3 region has 13 residues. Germline CDR1 and CDR2: SGHRS and YFSETQ. The J segment lost 8 bases and the V segment lost 4 bases, leaving 4 bases of the junction unmatched.